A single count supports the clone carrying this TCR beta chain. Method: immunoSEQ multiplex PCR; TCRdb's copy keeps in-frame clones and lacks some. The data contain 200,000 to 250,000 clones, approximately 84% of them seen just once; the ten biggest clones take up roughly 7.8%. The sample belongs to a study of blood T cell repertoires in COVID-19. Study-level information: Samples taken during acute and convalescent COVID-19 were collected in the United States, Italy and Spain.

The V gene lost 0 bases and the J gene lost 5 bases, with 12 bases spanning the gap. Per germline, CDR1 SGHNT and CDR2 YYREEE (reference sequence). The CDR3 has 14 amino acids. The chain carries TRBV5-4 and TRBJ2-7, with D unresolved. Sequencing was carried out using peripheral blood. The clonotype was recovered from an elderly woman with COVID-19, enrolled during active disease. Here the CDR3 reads CASSLVQAADEQYF. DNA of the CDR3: TGTGCCAGCAGCTTGGTCCAGGCCGCCGACGAGCAGTACTTC.